This T cell receptor beta chain derives from a study of T cell repertoires in cytomegalovirus infection. TCRdb re-called the reads through MiXCR, storing one row per CDR3 protein. The table lists approximately 750,000 distinct CDR3 sequences, 35% of them singletons. The germline gives CDR1 MGHRA, CDR2 YSYEKL. The CDR3 totals 17 residues. V was pared by 1 base and J by 3 bases, with 9 bases of the junction left unmatched. Specimen: PBMCs. This TCR derives from a human donor in good health (CMV status not recorded). Some clones in this sample may be carry-over from other donors' samples. The gene calls are TRBV4-1 and TRBJ2-7; 10 positions agree with TRBD2. In DNA form, the CDR3 reads TGCGCCAGCAGCCAAGTAATATTTAGCGGGGGGAACTACGAGCAGTACTTC. This encodes CASSQVIFSGGNYEQYF.